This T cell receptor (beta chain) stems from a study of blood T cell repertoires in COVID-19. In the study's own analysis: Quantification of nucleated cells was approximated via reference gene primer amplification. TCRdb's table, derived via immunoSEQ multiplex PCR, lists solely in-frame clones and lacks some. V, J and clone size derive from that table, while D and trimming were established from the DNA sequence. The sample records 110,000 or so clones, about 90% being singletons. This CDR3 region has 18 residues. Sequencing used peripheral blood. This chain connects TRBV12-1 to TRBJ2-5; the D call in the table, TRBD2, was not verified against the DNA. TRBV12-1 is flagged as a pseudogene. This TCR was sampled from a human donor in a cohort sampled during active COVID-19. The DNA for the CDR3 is TGTGCCAGCAGCTTTCTGATGAGCGGGAGTGGGGTGTGGGAGACCCAGTACTTC. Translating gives CASSFLMSGSGVWETQYF.